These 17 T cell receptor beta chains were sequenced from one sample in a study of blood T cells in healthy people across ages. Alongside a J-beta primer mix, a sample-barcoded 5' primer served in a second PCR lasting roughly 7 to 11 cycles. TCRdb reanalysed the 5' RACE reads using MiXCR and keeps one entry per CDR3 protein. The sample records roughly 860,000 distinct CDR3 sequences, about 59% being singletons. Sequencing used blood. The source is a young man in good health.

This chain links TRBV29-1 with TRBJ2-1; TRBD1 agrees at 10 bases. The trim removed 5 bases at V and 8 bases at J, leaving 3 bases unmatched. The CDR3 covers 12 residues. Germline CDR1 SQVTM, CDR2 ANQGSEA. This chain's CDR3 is CSVRQGADEQFF. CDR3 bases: TGCAGCGTTCGACAGGGGGCCGATGAGCAGTTCTTC.

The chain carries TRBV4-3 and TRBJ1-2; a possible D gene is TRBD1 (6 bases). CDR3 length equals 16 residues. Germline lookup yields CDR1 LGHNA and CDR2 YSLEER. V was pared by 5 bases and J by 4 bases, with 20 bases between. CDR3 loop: CASSNIVGGGGYGYTF. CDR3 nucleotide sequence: TGCGCCAGCAGCAACATCGTCGGGGGCGGCGGCTATGGCTACACCTTC.

The CDR3 protein is CAWSVQGSEGYTF. DNA of the CDR3: TGTGCCTGGAGTGTACAGGGAAGCGAAGGCTACACCTTC. The chain carries TRBV30 and TRBJ1-2; D may be TRBD1 (6 bases). With 0 bases removed from V and 8 bases from J, the gap between germline ends came to 13 bases. The CDR3 is 13 amino acids. Germline V gene data show CDR1 as GTSNPN and CDR2 as SVGIG (reference sequence).

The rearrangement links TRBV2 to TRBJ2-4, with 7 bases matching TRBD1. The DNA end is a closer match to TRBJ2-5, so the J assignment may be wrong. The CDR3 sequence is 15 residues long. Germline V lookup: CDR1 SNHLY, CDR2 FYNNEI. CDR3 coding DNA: TGTGCCAGCAGTGGTAACAGGGGCGCCGTCGAGACCCAGTACTTC. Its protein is CASSGNRGAVETQYF.

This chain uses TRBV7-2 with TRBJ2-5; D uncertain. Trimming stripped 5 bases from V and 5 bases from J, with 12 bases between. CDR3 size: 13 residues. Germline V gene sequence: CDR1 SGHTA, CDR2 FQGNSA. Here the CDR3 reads CASSMSTGETQYF. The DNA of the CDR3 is TGTGCCAGCAGCATGAGCACTGGGGAGACCCAGTACTTC.

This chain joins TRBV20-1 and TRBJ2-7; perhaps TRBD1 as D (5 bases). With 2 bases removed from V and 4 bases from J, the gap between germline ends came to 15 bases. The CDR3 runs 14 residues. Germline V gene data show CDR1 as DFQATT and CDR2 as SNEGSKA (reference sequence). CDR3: CSARNQGFRYEQYF. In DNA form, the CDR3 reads TGCAGTGCTAGAAACCAGGGTTTTCGGTACGAGCAGTACTTC.

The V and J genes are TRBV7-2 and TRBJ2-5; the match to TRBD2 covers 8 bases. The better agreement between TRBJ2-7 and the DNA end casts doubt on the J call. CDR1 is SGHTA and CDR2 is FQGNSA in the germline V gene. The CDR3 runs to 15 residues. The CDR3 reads CASSLILAGAYEQYF. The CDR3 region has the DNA TGTGCCAGCAGCTTAATCCTAGCGGGCGCCTACGAGCAGTACTTC.

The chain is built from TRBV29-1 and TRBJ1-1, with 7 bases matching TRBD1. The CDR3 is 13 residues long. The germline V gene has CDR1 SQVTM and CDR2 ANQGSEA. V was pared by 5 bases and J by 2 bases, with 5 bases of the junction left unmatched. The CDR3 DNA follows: TGCAGCGTTTCCGACAGGGTAAACACTGAAGCTTTCTTT. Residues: CSVSDRVNTEAFF.

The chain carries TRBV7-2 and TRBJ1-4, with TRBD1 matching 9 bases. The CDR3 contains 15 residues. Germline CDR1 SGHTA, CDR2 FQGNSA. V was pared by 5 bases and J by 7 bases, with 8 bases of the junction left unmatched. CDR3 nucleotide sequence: TGTGCCAGCAGCCGGACCGGGGACAGGGCTGAAAAACTGTTTTTT. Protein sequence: CASSRTGDRAEKLFF.

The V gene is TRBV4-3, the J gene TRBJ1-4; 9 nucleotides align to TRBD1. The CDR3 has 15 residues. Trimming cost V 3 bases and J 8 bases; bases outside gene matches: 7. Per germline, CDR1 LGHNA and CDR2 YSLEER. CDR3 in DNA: TGCGCCAGCAGCCAGATACAGGGGGCAGACGAAAAACTGTTTTTT. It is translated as CASSQIQGADEKLFF.

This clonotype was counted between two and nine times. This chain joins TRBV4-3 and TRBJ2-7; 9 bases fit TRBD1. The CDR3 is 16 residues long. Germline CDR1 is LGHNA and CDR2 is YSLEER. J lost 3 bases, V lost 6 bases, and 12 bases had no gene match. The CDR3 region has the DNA TGCGCCAGCAGTTTTCTGGACGGGACAGGGTACTACGAGCAGTACTTC. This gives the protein CASSFLDGTGYYEQYF.

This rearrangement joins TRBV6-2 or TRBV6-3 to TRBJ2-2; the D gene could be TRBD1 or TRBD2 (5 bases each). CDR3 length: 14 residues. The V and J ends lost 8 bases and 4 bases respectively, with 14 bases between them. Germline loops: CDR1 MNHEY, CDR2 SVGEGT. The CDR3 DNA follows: TGTGCCAGCGCCGAGGGGACGATCACCGGGGAGCTGTTTTTT. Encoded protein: CASAEGTITGELFF.

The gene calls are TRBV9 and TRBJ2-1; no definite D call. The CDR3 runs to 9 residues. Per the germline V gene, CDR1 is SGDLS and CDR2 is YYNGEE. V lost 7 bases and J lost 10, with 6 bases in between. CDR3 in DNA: TGTGCCAGCGGGGTGGAGCAGTTCTTC. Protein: CASGVEQFF.

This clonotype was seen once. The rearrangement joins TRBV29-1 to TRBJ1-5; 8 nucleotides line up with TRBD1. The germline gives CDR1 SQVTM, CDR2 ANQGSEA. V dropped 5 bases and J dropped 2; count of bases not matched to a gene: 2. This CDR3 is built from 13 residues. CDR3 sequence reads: CSVQGAGNQPQHF. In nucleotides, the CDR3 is TGCAGCGTTCAGGGGGCGGGCAATCAGCCCCAGCATTTT.

The CDR3 bases are TGTGCCAGCAAAAATCCGGGACAGGGGTACTACGAGCAGTACTTC. Its protein product is CASKNPGQGYYEQYF. The rearrangement links TRBV28 to TRBJ2-7; 10 positions agree with TRBD1. CDR1 MDHEN and CDR2 SYDVKM come from the germline V gene. The V segment lost 7 bases and the J segment 3 bases; nucleotides outside the gene matches: 9. The CDR3 spans 15 residues.

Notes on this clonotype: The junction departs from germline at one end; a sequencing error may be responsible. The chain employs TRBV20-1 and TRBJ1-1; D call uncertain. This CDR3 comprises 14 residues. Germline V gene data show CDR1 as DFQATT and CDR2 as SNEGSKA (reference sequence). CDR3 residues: CSTRGSGRNTEAFF. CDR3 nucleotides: TGCAGTACTAGAGGGTCCGGCCGGAACACTGAAGCTTTCTTT.

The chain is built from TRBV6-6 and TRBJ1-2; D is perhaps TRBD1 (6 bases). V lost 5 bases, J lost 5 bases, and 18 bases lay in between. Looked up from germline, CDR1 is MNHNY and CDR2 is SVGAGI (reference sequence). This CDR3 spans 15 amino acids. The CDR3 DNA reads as TGTGCCAGCAGTCCGCGAATGACAGGATCATATGGCTACACCTTC. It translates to CASSPRMTGSYGYTF.